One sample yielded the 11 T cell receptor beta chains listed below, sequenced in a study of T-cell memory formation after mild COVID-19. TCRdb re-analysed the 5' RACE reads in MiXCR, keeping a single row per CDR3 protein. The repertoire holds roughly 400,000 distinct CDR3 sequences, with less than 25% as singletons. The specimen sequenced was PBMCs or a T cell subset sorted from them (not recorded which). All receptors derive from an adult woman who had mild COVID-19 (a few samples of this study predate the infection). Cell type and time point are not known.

In nucleotides, the CDR3 is TGTGCCACCAGTGATATCAATAGCAATCAGCCCCAGCATTTT. It specifies CATSDINSNQPQHF. This chain links TRBV24-1 with TRBJ1-5; no firm D call. This CDR3 spans 14 amino acids. Germline assignment: CDR1 KGHDR and CDR2 SFDVKD. Trimming removed 3 bases from V and 0 bases from J, with 5 bases in between.

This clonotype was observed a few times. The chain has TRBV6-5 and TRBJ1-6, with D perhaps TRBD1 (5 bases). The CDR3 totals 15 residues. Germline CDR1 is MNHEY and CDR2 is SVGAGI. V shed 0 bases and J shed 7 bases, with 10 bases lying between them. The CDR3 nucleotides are TGTGCCAGCAGTTACTCGAGGGAGGGGAATTCACCCCTCCACTTT. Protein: CASSYSREGNSPLHF.

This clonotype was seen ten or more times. CDR3 nucleotide sequence: TGCGCCAGCAGGGATGATGCGGGCTACACCTTC. The encoded protein is CASRDDAGYTF. V is TRBV5-1 and J is TRBJ1-2; no clear D gene. The CDR3 spans 11 residues. Germline CDR1 and CDR2: SGHRS and YFSETQ. With 5 bases removed from V and 8 bases from J, the gap between germline ends came to 10 bases.

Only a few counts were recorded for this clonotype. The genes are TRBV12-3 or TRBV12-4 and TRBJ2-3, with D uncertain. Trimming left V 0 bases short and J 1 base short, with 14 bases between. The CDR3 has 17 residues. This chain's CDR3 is CASSLARSSSGTDTQYF. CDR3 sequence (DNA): TGTGCCAGCAGTTTAGCGCGTTCTTCGAGCGGCACAGATACGCAGTATTTT.

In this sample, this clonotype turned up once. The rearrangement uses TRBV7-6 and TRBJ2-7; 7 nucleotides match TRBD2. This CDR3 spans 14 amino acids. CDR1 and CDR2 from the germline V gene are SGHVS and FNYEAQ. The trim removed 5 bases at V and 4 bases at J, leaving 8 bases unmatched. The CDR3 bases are TGTGCCAGCAGCCCGTCGGGACTACTTTACGAGCAGTACTTC. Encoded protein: CASSPSGLLYEQYF.

The CDR3 coding sequence is TGTGCCAGCAGAAGGCTAGCGGCTCTGAAAGAGACCCAGTACTTC. Its translation: CASRRLAALKETQYF. V and J are TRBV27 and TRBJ2-5, with 7 bases aligning to TRBD2. V lost 6 bases and J lost 3; bases outside the gene matches: 10. The CDR3 sequence is 15 residues long. In germline, CDR1 is MNHEY, CDR2 SMNVEV (reference sequence).

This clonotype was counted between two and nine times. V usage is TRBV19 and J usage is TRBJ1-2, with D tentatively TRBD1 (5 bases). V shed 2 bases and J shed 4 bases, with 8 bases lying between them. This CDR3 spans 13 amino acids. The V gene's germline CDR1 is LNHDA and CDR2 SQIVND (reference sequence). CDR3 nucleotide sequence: TGTGCCAGTAGTATACCGACAGTCTATGGCTACACCTTC. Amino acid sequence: CASSIPTVYGYTF.

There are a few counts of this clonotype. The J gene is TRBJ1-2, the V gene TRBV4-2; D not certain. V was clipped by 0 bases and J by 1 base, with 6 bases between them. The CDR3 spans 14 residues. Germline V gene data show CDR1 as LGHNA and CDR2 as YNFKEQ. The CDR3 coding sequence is TGTGCCAGCAGCCAAGATCTGCGTAACTATGGCTACACCTTC. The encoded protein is CASSQDLRNYGYTF.

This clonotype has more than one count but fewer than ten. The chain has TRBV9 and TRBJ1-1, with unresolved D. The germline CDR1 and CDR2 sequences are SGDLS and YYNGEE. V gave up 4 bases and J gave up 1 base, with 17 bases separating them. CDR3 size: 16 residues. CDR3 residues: CASSFQKEPPNTEAFF. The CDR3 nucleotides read TGTGCCAGCAGCTTCCAGAAGGAACCTCCGAACACTGAAGCTTTCTTT.

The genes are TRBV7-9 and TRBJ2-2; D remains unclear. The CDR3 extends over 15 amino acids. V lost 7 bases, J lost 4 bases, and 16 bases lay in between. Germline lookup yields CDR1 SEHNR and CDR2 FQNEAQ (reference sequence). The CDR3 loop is CASIPLTVTTGELFF. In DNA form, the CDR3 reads TGTGCCAGCATCCCCCTCACAGTAACCACCGGGGAGCTGTTTTTT.

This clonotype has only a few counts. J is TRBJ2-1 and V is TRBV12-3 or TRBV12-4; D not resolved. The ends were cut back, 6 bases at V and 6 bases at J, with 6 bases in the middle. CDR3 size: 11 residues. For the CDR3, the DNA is TGTGCCAGCAGAACTCGCAATGAGCAGTTCTTC. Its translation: CASRTRNEQFF.